The present T cell receptor beta chain was sequenced within a study of siplizumab effects on memory and regulatory T cells. Study-level findings and limits: The study found that mappable alloreactive CD4+ clones averaged around 69% Treg-derived with siplizumab and more than 25% in controls. Alloreactive sequences traceable to unstimulated CD4+ memory cells declined significantly under siplizumab. Memory cells seemed less diverse than naive T cells, which also seemed major contributors to the alloresponse.

Comments on this clone: Its antigen is undetermined.

Here immunoSEQ multiplex PCR was the method, and the copy in TCRdb shows in-frame clones only, minus some. The sample has some 100,000 clones, about 94% seen once. Germline CDR1 and CDR2: SGDLS and YYNGEE. The CDR3 sequence is 15 residues long. Trimming removed 4 bases from V and 2 bases from J, with 15 bases in between. The J gene is TRBJ1-1, the V gene TRBV9; D may be TRBD1 (6 bases). This clonotype originated in a human donor in good health. Sequenced: non-Treg CD4+ T cells sorted from blood. As DNA, the CDR3 is TGTGCCAGCAGCCCCCGGACGGACAGAAACACTGAAGCTTTCTTT. This codes for CASSPRTDRNTEAFF. The entire variable domain, with the rest obtained from reference TRBV9 and TRBJ1-1, is as follows: DSGVTQTPKHLITATGQRVTLRCSPRSGDLSVYWYQQSLDQGLQFLIQYYNGEERAKGNILERFSAQQFPDLHSELNLSSLELGDSALYFCASSPRTDRNTEAFFGQGTRLTVV.